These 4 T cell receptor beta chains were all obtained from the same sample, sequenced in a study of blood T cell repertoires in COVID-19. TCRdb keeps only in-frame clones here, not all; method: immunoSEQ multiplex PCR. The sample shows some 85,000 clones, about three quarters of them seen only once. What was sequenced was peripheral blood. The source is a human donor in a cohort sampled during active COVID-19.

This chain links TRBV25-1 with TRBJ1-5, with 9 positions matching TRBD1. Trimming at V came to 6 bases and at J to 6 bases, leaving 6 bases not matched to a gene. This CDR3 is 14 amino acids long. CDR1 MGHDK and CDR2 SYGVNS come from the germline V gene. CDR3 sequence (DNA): TGTGCCAGCAGGGGACAGGGTCAAAGTCAGCCCCAGCATTTT. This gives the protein CASRGQGQSQPQHF.

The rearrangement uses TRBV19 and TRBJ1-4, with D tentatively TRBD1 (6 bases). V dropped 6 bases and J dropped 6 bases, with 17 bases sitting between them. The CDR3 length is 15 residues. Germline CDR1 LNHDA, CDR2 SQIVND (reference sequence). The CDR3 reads CASSIMTGFHEKLFF. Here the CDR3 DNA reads TGTGCCAGTAGCATAATGACAGGTTTCCATGAAAAACTGTTTTTT.

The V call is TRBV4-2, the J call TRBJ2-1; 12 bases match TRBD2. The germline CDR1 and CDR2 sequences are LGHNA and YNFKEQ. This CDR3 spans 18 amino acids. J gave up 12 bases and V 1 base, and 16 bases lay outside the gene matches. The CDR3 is CASSQGKTSGRRGGGQFF. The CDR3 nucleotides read TGTGCCAGCAGCCAAGGCAAGACTAGCGGGAGACGGGGTGGAGGGCAGTTCTTC.

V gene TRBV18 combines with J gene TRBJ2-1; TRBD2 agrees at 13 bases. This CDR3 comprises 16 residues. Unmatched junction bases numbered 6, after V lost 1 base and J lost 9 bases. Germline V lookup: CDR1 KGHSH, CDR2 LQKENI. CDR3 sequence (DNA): TGTGCCAGCTCACCACTCGGACTAGCGGGAGTTGGTGAGCAGTTCTTC. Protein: CASSPLGLAGVGEQFF.